This passage covers 4 T cell receptor beta chains from one sample sequenced in a study of shared T cell receptors in the human thymus. Sequencing was performed with immunoSEQ multiplex PCR; in TCRdb, only in-frame clones are kept and a portion is missing. The sample contains approximately 760,000 clones, approximately 83% of which appear only once. These sequences were also reported in another study, on human thymus T cells.

The sequencing sample was made of thymocytes. These receptors all stem from a girl less than two years old with a congenital heart defect.

The chain employs TRBV28 and TRBJ2-7; D may be TRBD1 (6 bases). Germline-derived CDR1 and CDR2 are MDHEN and SYDVKM. V was shortened by 6 bases and J by 12 bases, with 18 bases between the two germline ends. This CDR3 has 12 residues. The CDR3 coding sequence is TGTGCCAGCAGCTTCGACCCAGGGGTGGTGTACTTC. Its translation is CASSFDPGVVYF.

This clone was picked up one time. The rearrangement uses TRBV28 and TRBJ1-1; D remains unclear. V shed 8 bases and J shed 6 bases, with 16 bases lying between them. Germline V gene lookup returns CDR1 MDHEN and CDR2 SYDVKM. This CDR3 is built from 13 residues. CDR3 region: CASLRGRISEAFF. The CDR3 nucleotides are TGTGCCAGCCTAAGAGGAAGGATCTCTGAAGCTTTCTTT.

This clone turned up a few times. The chain couples TRBV7-9 to TRBJ2-3, with 10 bases that match TRBD1. V lost 5 bases and J lost 4; bases outside the gene matches: 9. Germline-derived CDR1 and CDR2 are SEHNR and FQNEAQ (reference sequence). The CDR3 contains 16 residues. In nucleotides, the CDR3 is TGTGCCAGCAGCCGGATGGGACAGGGGTGGGCAGATACGCAGTATTTT. Its translation is CASSRMGQGWADTQYF.

This clone was detected only a few times. The chain joins TRBV6-5 to TRBJ2-7; D uncertain. V was shortened by 0 bases and J by 6 bases, with 15 bases between the two germline ends. Germline-derived CDR1 and CDR2 are MNHEY and SVGAGI. The CDR3 extends over 15 amino acids. CDR3 bases: TGTGCCAGCAGTTACTCGATCCCCACTTTTGGCGAGCAGTACTTC. It encodes CASSYSIPTFGEQYF.